The rows below give T cell receptor beta chains drawn from one sample of a study of blood T cell repertoires in COVID-19. Generated by immunoSEQ multiplex PCR, the TCRdb table keeps only in-frame clones and is missing some. Of around 200,000 clones listed, 84% are singletons. Source material: peripheral blood. These receptor sequences come from a woman in her 70s with COVID-19, enrolled during active disease. Both conserved end residues are part of each CDR3. Each record gives: J gene, CDR3 length, clone size, V gene, D gene, CDR3 protein, CDR3 DNA. The D gene is left open where the match is weak. Clone size, where shown, is once, few, many, or a class for clones that have expanded.

>TRBJ2-3|15|NA|TRBV10-3|TRBD2
CAISDQAGTGDTQYF
TGTGCCATCAGTGACCAAGCGGGAACAGGAGATACGCAGTATTTT
>TRBJ2-5|14|once|TRBV7-8|NA
CASSVYQYQETQYF
TGTGCCAGCAGCGTTTACCAGTACCAAGAGACCCAGTACTTC
>TRBJ2-7|12|NA|TRBV28|NA
CASSSQGGEQYF
TGTGCCAGCAGTTCCCAGGGGGGCGAGCAGTACTTC
>TRBJ2-7|13|NA|TRBV6-1|TRBD2
CASSEREGQEQYF
TGTGCCAGCAGTGAGCGGGAGGGCCAAGAGCAGTACTTC
>TRBJ1-1|13|NA|TRBV28|TRBD1
CASRTGAFPGAFF
TGTGCCAGCAGAACAGGGGCCTTCCCTGGAGCTTTCTTT
>TRBJ2-1|13|NA|TRBV2|NA
CASSPGSYNEQFF
TGTGCCAGCAGCCCAGGGTCTTACAATGAGCAGTTCTTC
>TRBJ2-7|16|NA|TRBV28|TRBD1
CASSRPLGQGTYEQYF
TGTGCCAGCAGCCGCCCGTTGGGACAGGGAACCTACGAGCAGTACTTC
>TRBJ2-2|17|NA|TRBV11-2|TRBD1
CASRTPGQGAPSGELFF
TGTGCCAGCAGGACTCCGGGACAGGGGGCCCCGAGCGGGGAGCTGTTTTTT
>TRBJ1-2|13|NA|TRBV7-3|TRBD1
CASSLKGGDGYTF
TGTGCCAGCAGCCTAAAAGGGGGCGATGGCTACACCTTC
>TRBJ2-2|14|NA|TRBV24-1|NA
CATSDLRDTGELFF
TGTGCCACCAGTGATCTCCGGGACACCGGGGAGCTGTTTTTT
>TRBJ2-5|16|NA|TRBV5-4|TRBD2
CASSSLTSGAQETQYF
TGTGCCAGCAGCTCATTGACTAGCGGGGCCCAAGAGACCCAGTACTTC
>TRBJ2-7|17|once|TRBV7-9|TRBD2
CASSPRTSGRENYEQYF
TGTGCCAGCAGCCCGAGGACTAGCGGGAGGGAGAACTACGAGCAGTACTTC
>TRBJ2-5|16|NA|TRBV9|TRBD2
CASSVASGRAGETQYF
TGTGCCAGCAGCGTAGCCAGCGGGAGGGCCGGGGAGACCCAGTACTTC
>TRBJ1-6|14|NA|TRBV29-1|TRBD1
CSVGQGRIYSPLHF
TGCAGCGTTGGACAGGGGAGGATATATTCACCCCTCCACTTT
>TRBJ2-3|15|NA|TRBV5-8|TRBD2
CASSLRAGVADTQYF
TGTGCCAGCAGCTTGAGAGCGGGAGTGGCAGATACGCAGTATTTT
>TRBJ1-2|12|NA|TRBV29-1|NA
CSVFTDNYGYTF
TGCAGCGTTTTTACTGATAACTATGGCTACACCTTC
>TRBJ1-4|12|NA|TRBV6-6|TRBD1
CASKDRDEKLFF
TGTGCCAGCAAGGACAGGGATGAAAAACTGTTTTTT
>TRBJ2-6|11|NA|TRBV24-1|NA
CATSDLSDWTF
TGTGCCACCAGTGATCTTTCCGACTGGACTTTC
>TRBJ1-2|14|few|TRBV28|TRBD1
CASSFDPGQRLRTF
TGTGCCAGCAGTTTCGACCCGGGACAGCGGTTGCGCACCTTC
>TRBJ1-1|11|NA|TRBV20-1|NA
CSAPGNTEAFF
TGCAGTGCCCCGGGAAACACTGAAGCTTTCTTT
>TRBJ1-5|15|NA|TRBV2|NA
CASSGAPLGNQPQHF
TGTGCCAGCAGCGGAGCCCCGTTAGGCAATCAGCCCCAGCATTTT
>TRBJ2-5|18|NA|TRBV7-9|TRBD2
CASSRRGDPIAGEETQYF
TGTGCCAGCAGCCGTAGAGGGGACCCAATAGCGGGAGAAGAGACCCAGTACTTC
>TRBJ2-6|13|NA|TRBV3-1/TRBV3-2|NA
CASSQGGKDVLTF
TGTGCCAGCAGCCAAGGAGGGAAGGACGTCCTGACTTTC
>TRBJ2-1|15|NA|TRBV19|NA
CATKGAGLPYNEQFF
TGTGCCACCAAAGGAGCAGGACTGCCTTACAATGAGCAGTTCTTC
>TRBJ1-1|14|few|TRBV3-1/TRBV3-2|TRBD1
CASSRRTGNTEAFF
TGTGCCAGCAGCCGCAGGACAGGCAACACTGAAGCTTTCTTT
>TRBJ2-7|12|NA|TRBV28|NA
CASSLGGTEQYF
TGTGCCAGCAGTTTAGGGGGGACCGAGCAGTACTTC
>TRBJ1-6|13|NA|TRBV10-3|NA
CAISDRGRSPLHF
TGTGCCATCAGTGATAGGGGCAGGTCACCCCTCCACTTT
>TRBJ1-2|12|NA|TRBV19|TRBD1
CASSGQGGGYTF
TGTGCCAGTTCGGGACAGGGAGGAGGCTACACCTTC
>TRBJ2-7|11|NA|TRBV20-1|TRBD1
CSHWTGTEQYF
TGCAGTCATTGGACAGGGACCGAGCAGTACTTC
>TRBJ1-2|13|NA|TRBV7-8|NA
CASSFQGHYGYTF
TGTGCCAGCAGCTTTCAGGGGCACTATGGCTACACCTTC
>TRBJ1-1|14|NA|TRBV5-1|NA
CASSLEGGVTEAFF
TGCGCCAGCAGCTTGGAAGGAGGGGTCACTGAAGCTTTCTTT
>TRBJ1-1|14|NA|TRBV19|NA
CASSSSGRETEAFF
TGTGCCAGTAGTTCATCGGGCCGGGAGACTGAAGCTTTCTTT
>TRBJ2-7|13|few|TRBV6-5|TRBD1
CASRDSGSWEQYF
TGTGCCAGTCGGGACAGCGGATCTTGGGAGCAGTACTTC
>TRBJ1-5|13|NA|TRBV27|NA
CASSLARNQPQHF
TGTGCCAGCAGTTTGGCACGTAATCAGCCCCAGCATTTT
>TRBJ2-5|16|NA|TRBV28|TRBD1
CASSSPGQGASETQYF
TGTGCCAGCAGTTCACCGGGACAGGGGGCGAGCGAGACCCAGTACTTC
>TRBJ2-7|17|NA|TRBV6-1|TRBD2
CASSEYFAGTTDYEQYF
TGTGCCAGCAGTGAATACTTTGCCGGGACTACCGACTACGAGCAGTACTTC
>TRBJ2-5|13|NA|TRBV27|TRBD2
CASRQAGVETQYF
TGTGCCAGCCGCCAAGCGGGAGTGGAGACCCAGTACTTC
>TRBJ1-1|13|NA|TRBV28|NA
CASRPSRRTEAFF
TGTGCCAGCCGCCCTAGTCGGAGGACTGAAGCTTTCTTT
>TRBJ2-3|15|once|TRBV19|NA
CASTTSDSPRYTQYF
TGTGCCAGTACCACTTCGGACAGTCCAAGGTATACGCAGTATTTT
>TRBJ1-2|13|once|TRBV7-3|NA
CASSSRDGSGYTF
TGTGCCAGCAGCTCCCGGGATGGGTCTGGCTACACCTTC